This T cell receptor (beta chain) originates from a study of CD8 T cells in Susac syndrome. CDR1 is MDHEN and CDR2 is SYDVKM in the germline V gene. The V end lost 3 bases, the J end lost 7 bases, and 7 bases lay between the germline ends. This CDR3 comprises 12 residues. Study findings and constraints: The authors found about 17 Susac-specific public clones in total CD8+ repertoires and a few in CD8+ TEMRA repertoires. It was acknowledged by the study that relatively few individuals were included in its TCR sequencing and HLA analysis.

As concerns this clonotype: Its target is not known.

Random hexamers were used to reverse transcribe about 0.5 to 1 ug of RNA. Amplification of the TCR beta CDR3 was carried out by immunoSEQ multiplex PCR, which spanned a total of 54 Vbeta and 13 Jbeta segments. Each CDR3 protein is one row after TCRdb ran MiXCR on the immunoSEQ multiplex PCR reads. The sample lists about 100,000 distinct CDR3 sequences, 95% occurring once. This sequence joins TRBV28 and TRBJ1-5; D gene ambiguous. Material: CD8+ T cells from PBMCs. This clonotype was obtained from a human donor with Susac syndrome. The CDR3 here is CASSFIGQPQHF. In nucleotides, the CDR3 is TGTGCCAGCAGTTTCATCGGGCAGCCCCAGCATTTT.